This TCR beta chain was observed in a study of blood T cells in healthy people across ages. Broader study findings: Naive T cell percentage showed a strong correlation with the diversity of TCR beta.

Next came a second PCR, run for about 7 to 12 cycles, which used a sample-barcoded 5' primer along with a J-beta primer mix. TCRdb re-called the 5' RACE reads with MiXCR, one entry per CDR3 protein. The repertoire holds over 750,000 distinct CDR3 sequences, with 20% to 30% as singletons. The CDR3 runs to 14 residues. Trimming took 6 bases from V and 0 from J, leaving 8 bases between them. Germline V gene sequence: CDR1 LGHNT, CDR2 FRNRAP. This clonotype has just a few counts. Its antigen is not identified. Another study also made use of these data, one on T cells of mothers and their children. This second study says: Samples came from a few healthy Caucasian mothers and their six children. Detection of persistent microchimeric T cell clones did not occur.

This chain joins TRBV12-5 and TRBJ1-4; D perhaps matches TRBD1 (5 bases). This receptor was taken from a boy aged 5-17 years in good health. Input material: blood. As DNA, the CDR3 is TGTGCTAGTGGCGACAGCGCAACTAATGAAAAACTGTTTTTT. Encoded protein: CASGDSATNEKLFF.